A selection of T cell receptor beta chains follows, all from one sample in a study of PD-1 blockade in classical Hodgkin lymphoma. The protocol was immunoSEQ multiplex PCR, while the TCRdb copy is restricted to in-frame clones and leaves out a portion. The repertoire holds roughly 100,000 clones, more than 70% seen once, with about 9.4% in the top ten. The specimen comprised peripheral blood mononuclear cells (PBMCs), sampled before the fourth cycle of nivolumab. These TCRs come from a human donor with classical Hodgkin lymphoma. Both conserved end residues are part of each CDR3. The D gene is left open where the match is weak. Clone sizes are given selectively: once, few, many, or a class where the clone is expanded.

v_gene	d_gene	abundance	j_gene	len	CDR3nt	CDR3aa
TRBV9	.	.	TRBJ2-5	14	TGTGCCAGCACTAGCGCCGGGTCCCAAGAGACCCAGTACTTC	CASTSAGSQETQYF
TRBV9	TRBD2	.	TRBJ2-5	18	TGTGCCAGCAGCGTAGTCGAGGGACTAGCGGTAATCAAAGAGACCCAGTACTTC	CASSVVEGLAVIKETQYF
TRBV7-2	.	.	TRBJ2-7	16	TGTGCCAGCAGCACCGCCGGGACTTATCTCTCCTACGAGCAGTACTTC	CASSTAGTYLSYEQYF
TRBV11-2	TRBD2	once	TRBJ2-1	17	TGTGCCAGCGGGCCCGCGTTGGGGACTAGCCAGGGTAATGAGCAGTTCTTC	CASGPALGTSQGNEQFF
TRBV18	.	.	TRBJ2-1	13	TGTGCCAGCTCCCTATCGGCTAGCGATGAGCAGTTCTTC	CASSLSASDEQFF
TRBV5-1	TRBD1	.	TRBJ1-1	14	TGCGCCAGCAGCTGGGGACAGGGAATCTCTCGGGCTTTCTTT	CASSWGQGISRAFF
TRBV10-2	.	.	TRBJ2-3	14	TGCGCCAGCAGTATTTCTAGTGAAGCAGATACGCAGTATTTT	CASSISSEADTQYF
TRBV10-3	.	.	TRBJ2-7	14	TGTGCCATCAGTGAGCGCCAGGATGGAGACGAGCAGTACTTC	CAISERQDGDEQYF
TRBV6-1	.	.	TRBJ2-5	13	TGTGCCAGCAGGAGAGGGAGAGGAGAGACCCAGTACTTC	CASRRGRGETQYF
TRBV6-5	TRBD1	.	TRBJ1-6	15	TGTGCCAGCAGTGTCACCGGGACAGGGGTTTCACCCCTCCACTTT	CASSVTGTGVSPLHF
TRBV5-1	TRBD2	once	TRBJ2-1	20	TGCGCCAGCAGCTTGGCCCTAACAGCCCTAGCGGGTTCCTCCTACAATGAGCAGTTCTTC	CASSLALTALAGSSYNEQFF